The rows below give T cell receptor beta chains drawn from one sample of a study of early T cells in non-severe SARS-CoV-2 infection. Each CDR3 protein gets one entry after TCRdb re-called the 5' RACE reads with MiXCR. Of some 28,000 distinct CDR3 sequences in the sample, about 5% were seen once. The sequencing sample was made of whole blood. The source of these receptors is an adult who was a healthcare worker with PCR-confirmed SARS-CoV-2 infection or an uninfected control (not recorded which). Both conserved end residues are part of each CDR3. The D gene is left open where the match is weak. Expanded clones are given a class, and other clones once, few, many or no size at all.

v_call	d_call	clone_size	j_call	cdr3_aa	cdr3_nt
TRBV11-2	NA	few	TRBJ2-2	CASSPHRETGELFF	TGTGCCAGCAGCCCCCACCGGGAGACCGGGGAGCTGTTTTTT
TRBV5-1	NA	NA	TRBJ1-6	CASSLTEISYNSPLHF	TGCGCCAGCAGCTTGACAGAAATCTCCTATAATTCACCCCTCCACTTT
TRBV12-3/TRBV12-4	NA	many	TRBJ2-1	CASSLDGQGIHLNEQFF	TGTGCCAGCAGTTTAGACGGTCAGGGGATTCACCTAAATGAGCAGTTCTTC
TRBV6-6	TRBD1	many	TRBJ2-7	CASSYATGGAQDEQYF	TGTGCCAGCAGTTACGCTACAGGGGGCGCACAGGACGAGCAGTACTTC
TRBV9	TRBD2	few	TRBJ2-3	CASSVLTSGVADTQYF	TGTGCCAGCAGCGTATTGACTAGCGGGGTCGCAGATACGCAGTATTTT
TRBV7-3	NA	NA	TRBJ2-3	CASSLTRGLTDTQYF	TGTGCCAGCAGCTTAACTCGCGGGCTTACAGATACGCAGTATTTT
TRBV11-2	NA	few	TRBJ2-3	CASSQSQGRWDTQYF	TGTGCCAGCAGCCAAAGCCAGGGTCGGTGGGATACGCAGTATTTT
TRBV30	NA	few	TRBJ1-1	CACSVQMNTEAFF	TGTGCCTGCAGTGTACAGATGAACACTGAAGCTTTCTTT
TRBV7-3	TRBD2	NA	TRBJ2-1	CASSLSSGAGGLDEQFF	TGTGCCAGCAGCCTCTCCTCCGGGGCGGGAGGTTTGGATGAGCAGTTCTTC
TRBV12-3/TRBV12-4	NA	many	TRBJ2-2	CASSWGGAGELFF	TGTGCCAGCAGCTGGGGGGGGGCTGGGGAGCTGTTTTTT
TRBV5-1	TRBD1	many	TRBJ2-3	CASSLGQGPTDTQYF	TGCGCCAGCAGCTTGGGACAGGGTCCGACAGATACGCAGTATTTT
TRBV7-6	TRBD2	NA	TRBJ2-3	CASTIFSGTTDTQYF	TGTGCCAGCACGATCTTTAGCGGGACCACAGATACGCAGTATTTT
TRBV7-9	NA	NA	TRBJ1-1	CASSSTADTEAFF	TGTGCCAGCAGCTCGACCGCCGATACTGAAGCTTTCTTT
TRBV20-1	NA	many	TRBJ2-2	CSASEGSSNTGELFF	TGCAGTGCTAGTGAGGGTTCTTCGAACACCGGGGAGCTGTTTTTT
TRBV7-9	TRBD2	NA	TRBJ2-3	CASSLLRTSGAPDTQYF	TGTGCCAGCAGCTTGCTACGGACTAGCGGGGCCCCAGATACGCAGTATTTT
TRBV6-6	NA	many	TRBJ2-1	CASSSLGPSIDEQFF	TGTGCCAGCAGTAGCCTGGGACCGAGCATAGATGAGCAGTTCTTC
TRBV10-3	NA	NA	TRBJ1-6	CAISEVSGERSPLHF	TGTGCCATCAGTGAAGTGTCAGGGGAGCGATCACCCCTCCACTTT
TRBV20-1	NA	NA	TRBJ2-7	CSAREGRPFEQYF	TGCAGTGCTAGAGAAGGCAGACCCTTCGAGCAGTACTTC
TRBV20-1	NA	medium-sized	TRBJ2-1	CSAHQGSYNEQFF	TGCAGTGCTCACCAGGGGTCCTACAATGAGCAGTTCTTC
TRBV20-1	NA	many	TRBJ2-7	CSASSPNYEQYF	TGCAGTGCTAGTTCCCCTAATTACGAGCAGTACTTC
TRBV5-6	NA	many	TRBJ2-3	CASSLEGPARWTQYF	TGTGCCAGCAGCTTGGAGGGACCCGCGCGGTGGACGCAGTATTTT
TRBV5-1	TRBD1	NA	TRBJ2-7	CASSVTGTATYEQYF	TGCGCCAGCAGCGTTACCGGGACAGCCACTTACGAGCAGTACTTC
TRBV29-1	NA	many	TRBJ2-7	CSVYRTGASHEQYF	TGCAGCGTCTACCGGACGGGGGCCAGCCACGAGCAGTACTTC
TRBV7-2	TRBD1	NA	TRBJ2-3	CASSFLGQAADTQYF	TGTGCCAGCAGCTTCCTCGGACAGGCGGCAGATACGCAGTATTTT
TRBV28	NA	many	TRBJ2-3	CASRSRSPDTQYF	TGTGCCAGCAGATCGAGGAGCCCAGATACGCAGTATTTT
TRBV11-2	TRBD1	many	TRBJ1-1	CASSPRTGRGSTEAFF	TGTGCCAGCAGCCCAAGGACAGGGAGGGGTAGCACTGAAGCTTTCTTT
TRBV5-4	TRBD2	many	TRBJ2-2	CASSLGLAGGNTGELFF	TGTGCCAGCAGCTTGGGACTAGCGGGAGGGAACACCGGGGAGCTGTTTTTT
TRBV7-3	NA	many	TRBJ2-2	CASSLRRNGELFF	TGTGCCAGCAGCCTCCGAAGGAACGGGGAGCTGTTTTTT
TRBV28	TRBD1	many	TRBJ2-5	CASSPGQGRETQYF	TGTGCCAGCAGTCCGGGACAGGGACGAGAGACCCAGTACTTC
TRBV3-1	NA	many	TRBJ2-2	CASSPRTVTGELFF	TGTGCCAGCAGCCCCCGGACAGTAACCGGGGAGCTGTTTTTT
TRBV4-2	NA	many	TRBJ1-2	CASSQDREGAYGYTF	TGTGCCAGCAGCCAAGATCGCGAGGGAGCCTATGGCTACACCTTC
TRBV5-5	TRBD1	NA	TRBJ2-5	CASSSDRVHETQYF	TGTGCCAGCAGCTCTGACAGGGTTCACGAGACCCAGTACTTC
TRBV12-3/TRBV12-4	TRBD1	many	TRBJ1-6	CASSRDRAESPLHF	TGTGCCAGCAGCCGGGACAGGGCCGAATCACCCCTCCACTTT
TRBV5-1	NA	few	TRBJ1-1	CASSLDGQNTEAFF	TGCGCCAGCAGCTTGGACGGCCAGAACACTGAAGCTTTCTTT
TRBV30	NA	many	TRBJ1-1	CAWSKLVGNPEAFF	TGTGCCTGGAGTAAACTGGTGGGGAACCCTGAAGCTTTCTTT
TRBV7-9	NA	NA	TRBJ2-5	CASSSGAAETQYF	TGTGCCAGCAGCTCCGGGGCAGCGGAGACCCAGTACTTC
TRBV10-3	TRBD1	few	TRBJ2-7	CATTGTGDYEQYF	TGTGCCACCACCGGGACAGGGGACTACGAGCAGTACTTC
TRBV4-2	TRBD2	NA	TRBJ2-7	CASSQASGGAGNEQYF	TGTGCCAGCAGCCAAGCTAGCGGGGGGGCCGGGAACGAGCAGTACTTC
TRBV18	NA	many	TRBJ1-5	CASSPGDHQPQHF	TGTGCCAGCTCACCAGGAGATCATCAGCCCCAGCATTTT
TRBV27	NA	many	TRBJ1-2	CASSNNSYGYTF	TGTGCCAGCAGTAACAACAGCTATGGCTACACCTTC
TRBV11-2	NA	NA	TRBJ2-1	CASSSSHEQFF	TGTGCCAGCAGCTCGTCGCATGAGCAGTTCTTC
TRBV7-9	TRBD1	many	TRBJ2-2	CASSWDRAGELFF	TGTGCCAGCAGCTGGGACAGAGCCGGGGAGCTGTTTTTT
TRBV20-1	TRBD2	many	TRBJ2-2	CSASDPGGTGELFF	TGCAGTGCTAGTGATCCGGGGGGCACCGGGGAGCTGTTTTTT
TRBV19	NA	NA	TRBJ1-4	CASSIHAPVINEKLFF	TGTGCCAGTAGTATTCATGCCCCAGTCATTAATGAAAAACTGTTTTTT
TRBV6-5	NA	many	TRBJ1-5	CASSYDSNQPQHF	TGTGCCAGCAGTTACGATAGCAATCAGCCCCAGCATTTT